This TCR beta chain originates from a study of T cell repertoires in cytomegalovirus infection. On this clonotype: The antigen is unknown.

TCRdb itself ran the reads through MiXCR, one entry per CDR3 protein. This repertoire shows around 71,000 distinct CDR3 sequences, 20% found once; its top ten account for about 63%. The study's findings and limits: Public TCR beta family frequency separated CMV-and-HLA carriers, including in an independent cohort.

Sequencing was performed on CD8+ T cells from cultured PBMCs, taken from culture after CMV antigen stimulation. This TCR derives from a human donor in good health (CMV status not recorded). Some clones in this sample may be carry-over from other donors' samples.

The CDR3 loop is CASSYTPGDNEQFF. CDR3 coding DNA: TGTGCCAGCAGTTACACCCCAGGGGACAATGAGCAGTTCTTC. The chain has TRBV6-2 or TRBV6-3 and TRBJ2-1, with D maybe TRBD1 (6 bases). Germline assignment: CDR1 MNHEY and CDR2 SVGEGT. V lost 2 bases to trimming and J lost 5 bases, with 10 bases between them. The CDR3 totals 14 residues.